This TCR beta chain was observed in a study of cytomegalovirus exposure and HLA in healthy donors. Study findings and constraints: Diagnosis of cytomegalovirus status made by the classifier reportedly showed high specificity and sensitivity.

Points on this clone: Its cognate antigen is unknown.

60 Vbeta and 13 Jbeta primers were used in PCR. Only in-frame clones appear in the TCRdb table, and some are missing; sequencing was by immunoSEQ multiplex PCR. The profile covers approximately 190,000 clones, with roughly 80% appearing a single time and 3.5% to 4% taken by the ten largest. V lost 7 bases and J 0 bases, leaving 16 bases between the germline ends. The CDR3 consists of 15 residues. The germline V gene has CDR1 SQVTM and CDR2 ANQGSEA. Sequencing was performed on PBMCs. This TCR was recovered from a man over 45 in good health and CMV-seronegative. J is TRBJ2-1 and V is TRBV29-1; no definite D call. CDR3 loop: CSAKYVGFSYNEQFF. CDR3 DNA: TGCAGCGCCAAGTACGTGGGCTTCTCCTACAATGAGCAGTTCTTC.